Below, 31 T cell receptor beta chains from the same sample are listed, as sequenced in a study of blood T cell repertoires in COVID-19. Sequencing was performed with immunoSEQ multiplex PCR; in TCRdb, only in-frame clones are kept and a portion is missing. In the table there are 88,000 or so clones, around 81% of which are singletons. The sample consisted of peripheral blood. Source of these receptors: a human donor in a cohort sampled during active COVID-19.

The chain uses TRBV5-1 and TRBJ2-3, with 10 positions matching TRBD2. Trimming cost V 7 bases and J 0 bases; bases outside gene matches: 2. The CDR3 is made up of 14 amino acids. CDR1 is SGHRS, CDR2 YFSETQ, per germline. This CDR3 is CASRTSGSTDTQYF. CDR3 coding DNA: TGCGCCAGCCGGACTAGCGGTAGCACAGATACGCAGTATTTT.

A single count supports this clone. The J gene is TRBJ1-6, the V gene TRBV7-2; TRBD1 might be the D (5 bases). This CDR3 region has 13 residues. Trimming took off 5 bases at V and 9 bases at J, with 11 bases between the two ends. The germline V gene has CDR1 SGHTA and CDR2 FQGNSA. The CDR3 DNA reads TGTGCCAGCAGCCCCGGACACGCTTCACCCCTCCACTTT. Amino acid sequence: CASSPGHASPLHF.

V is TRBV6-1 and J is TRBJ1-3, with D hard to call. V was shortened by 0 bases and J by 4 bases, with 4 bases between the two germline ends. CDR3 length: 13 residues. Germline CDR1 and CDR2: MNHNS and SASEGT. CDR3 loop: CASSEAAGNTIYF. The CDR3 DNA reads as TGTGCCAGCAGTGAAGCGGCAGGAAACACCATATATTTT.

The chain joins TRBV5-1 to TRBJ2-7, with D tentatively TRBD1 (5 bases). This CDR3 contains 13 residues. V lost 4 bases and J 3 bases, leaving 11 bases between the germline ends. Germline assignment: CDR1 SGHRS and CDR2 YFSETQ. CDR3 sequence (DNA): TGCGCCAGCAGCGCCGACAGCCTCTACGAGCAGTACTTC. This translates into CASSADSLYEQYF.

This chain connects TRBV6-5 to TRBJ2-5; tentative D call: TRBD1 (8 bases). CDR3 length: 14 residues. From germline, CDR1 is MNHEY and CDR2 SVGAGI. Trimming took 6 bases from V and 4 from J, leaving 15 bases between them. The CDR3 DNA reads as TGTGCCAGCAGCACAGGGGGGGGGCGAGAGACCCAGTACTTC. It yields the protein CASSTGGGRETQYF.

V gene TRBV6-4 combines with J gene TRBJ2-3, with TRBD2 matching over 8 bases. Trimming took 0 bases from V and 4 from J; bases not matched to a gene: 3. The germline gives CDR1 MRHNA, CDR2 SNTAGT. The CDR3 sequence is 15 residues long. The CDR3: CASSDSSGASDTQYF. CDR3 DNA: TGTGCCAGCAGTGACTCTAGCGGGGCATCAGATACGCAGTATTTT.

The gene calls are TRBV2 and TRBJ1-6; D perhaps matches TRBD1 (6 bases). There are 14 residues in the CDR3. Germline loops: CDR1 SNHLY, CDR2 FYNNEI. V was cut by 3 bases and J by 8 bases, with 11 bases left in between. CDR3 nucleotide sequence: TGTGCCAGCAGTGATTGGCAGGGGTATTCACCCCTCCACTTT. Encoded protein: CASSDWQGYSPLHF.

This rearrangement joins TRBV5-4 to TRBJ2-2; maybe TRBD1 (5 bases). The CDR3 runs 16 residues. V was shortened by 3 bases and J by 1 base, with 13 bases between the two germline ends. The germline V gene encodes CDR1 SGHNT and CDR2 YYREEE (reference sequence). CDR3 loop: CASSSPPTGNTGELFF. The CDR3 region has the DNA TGTGCCAGCAGCTCCCCCCCCACAGGGAACACCGGGGAGCTGTTTTTT.

With regard to this clone: This sample includes further DNA sequences coding for the same CDR3. The chain has TRBV6-1 and TRBJ2-2, with 7 bases identical to TRBD2. CDR3 length equals 16 residues. J was trimmed by 6 bases and V by 0 bases; bases with no gene match: 7. CDR1 and CDR2 from the germline V gene are MNHNS and SASEGT. This CDR3 reads CASSEAGWGGAGELFF. In nucleotides, the CDR3 is TGTGCCAGCAGTGAAGCCGGGTGGGGAGGGGCCGGGGAGCTGTTTTTT.

In this sample, this clone turned up once. The gene calls are TRBV11-3 and TRBJ2-3; 8 nucleotides align to TRBD1. From germline, CDR1 is SGHNT and CDR2 YENEEA. The CDR3 is 17 residues long. The J segment lost 3 bases and the V segment lost 4 bases, leaving 12 bases of the junction unmatched. Here the CDR3 DNA reads TGTGCCAGCAGCTCCGGGACAGGCCTAAGGGGTACAGATACGCAGTATTTT. Protein sequence: CASSSGTGLRGTDTQYF.

The chain couples TRBV29-1 to TRBJ1-4; 10 bases match TRBD1. The V segment lost 0 bases and the J segment 8 bases; nucleotides outside the gene matches: 6. The CDR3 is 15 residues long. The germline gives CDR1 SQVTM, CDR2 ANQGSEA. CDR3 in DNA: TGCAGCGTTGAAGATCCGGGACAGGGGAGCGAAAAACTGTTTTTT. Translation gives CSVEDPGQGSEKLFF.

This clone was counted a single time. The rearrangement joins TRBV7-6 to TRBJ2-5; 13 nucleotides agree with TRBD2. The CDR3 covers 19 residues. CDR1 and CDR2 from the germline V gene are SGHVS and FNYEAQ. The V and J ends lost 1 base and 1 base, in that order; junction bases with no gene match: 9. The CDR3 bases are TGTGCCAGCAGCTTAGTCGGGACTAGCGGGGAAGCCTTCCAAGAGACCCAGTACTTC. Translated: CASSLVGTSGEAFQETQYF.

V gene TRBV2 combines with J gene TRBJ1-1; D is undetermined. This CDR3 is built from 14 residues. The V gene's germline CDR1 is SNHLY and CDR2 FYNNEI. V lost 2 bases, J lost 3 bases, and 10 bases lay in between. CDR3 nucleotide sequence: TGTGCCAGCAGTGAAAGCGGGTTGTACACTGAAGCTTTCTTT. It yields the protein CASSESGLYTEAFF. Combining the CDR3 with reference TRBV2 and TRBJ1-1 gives the whole variable domain EPEVTQTPSHQVTQMGQEVILRCVPISNHLYFYWYRQILGQKVEFLVSFYNNEISEKSEIFDDQFSVERPDGSNFTLKIRSTKLEDSAMYFCASSESGLYTEAFFGQGTRLTVV.

There are a few counts of this clone. This chain joins TRBV19 and TRBJ1-6; 7 bases align to TRBD1. The CDR3 sequence is 16 residues long. V was clipped by 9 bases and J by 8 bases; unmatched bases: 16. CDR1 is LNHDA, CDR2 SQIVND, per germline (reference sequence). CDR3: CASHDRTGLGDSPLHF. As DNA, the CDR3 is TGTGCCAGCCACGACCGGACAGGACTGGGGGATTCACCCCTCCACTTT.

This chain uses TRBV7-6 with TRBJ1-5; 10 nucleotides align to TRBD1. With 4 bases clipped from V and 2 bases from J, the junction kept 5 bases outside the gene matches. CDR1 SGHVS and CDR2 FNYEAQ come from the germline V gene. The CDR3 contains 16 residues. CDR3 sequence (DNA): TGTGCCAGCAGCTGGGGGACAGGGGCCGGCAATCAGCCCCAGCATTTT. As protein: CASSWGTGAGNQPQHF.

The chain carries TRBV6-1 and TRBJ2-7, with TRBD2 identical over 8 bases. The CDR3 is 17 amino acids. Germline values: CDR1 MNHNS, CDR2 SASEGT. V was pared by 2 bases and J by 7 bases, with 16 bases of the junction left unmatched. The CDR3 loop reads CASSEWASGSRGGEQYF. In DNA form, the CDR3 reads TGTGCCAGCAGTGAATGGGCAAGCGGGAGCCGAGGGGGGGAGCAGTACTTC.

The CDR3 loop reads CASSFHRSPYEQYF. The CDR3 DNA is TGTGCCAGCAGTTTCCACAGGTCCCCCTACGAGCAGTACTTC. The gene calls are TRBV27 and TRBJ2-7, with D perhaps TRBD1 (5 bases). Germline V gives CDR1 MNHEY, CDR2 SMNVEV (reference sequence). V lost 3 bases to trimming and J lost 2 bases, with 11 bases between them. The CDR3 has 14 amino acids.

This chain connects TRBV3-1 (or the pseudogene TRBV3-2) to TRBJ2-3; D perhaps matches TRBD2 (6 bases). The V end lost 0 bases, the J end lost 8 bases, and 12 bases lay between the germline ends. CDR1 and CDR2 from the germline V gene are LGHDT and YNNKEL (reference sequence). The CDR3 has 14 residues. CDR3 DNA sequence: TGTGCCAGCAGCCAAGAAGACGTGGGGGGTACGCAGTATTTT. Its translation: CASSQEDVGGTQYF.

The J gene is TRBJ2-3, the V gene TRBV19; no reliable D call. The V end was cut by 4 bases, the J end by 5 bases, with 4 bases between. There are 11 residues in the CDR3. CDR1 and CDR2 (germline): LNHDA, SQIVND (reference sequence). The CDR3 coding sequence is TGTGCCAGTAGTAACAGAGATACGCAGTATTTT. Translating it yields CASSNRDTQYF.

The gene calls are TRBV12-3 or TRBV12-4 and TRBJ1-5; a weak D match, TRBD1 (5 bases). V lost 6 bases to trimming and J lost 5 bases, with 8 bases between them. CDR3 length: 12 amino acids. The CDR3 spells CASRGGYQPQHF. The CDR3 coding sequence is TGTGCCAGCAGGGGGGGATATCAGCCCCAGCATTTT.

The CDR3 spells CASSLGGGTHEQYF. The CDR3 nucleotides read TGTGCCAGCAGCTTAGGGGGCGGGACCCACGAGCAGTACTTC. The genes are TRBV7-2 and TRBJ2-7, with D maybe TRBD2 (6 bases). The CDR3 has 14 amino acids. With 1 base removed from V and 5 bases from J, the gap between germline ends came to 12 bases. Germline-derived CDR1 and CDR2 are SGHTA and FQGNSA.

The chain recombines TRBV27 with TRBJ2-1; unclear D gene. From germline, CDR1 is MNHEY and CDR2 SMNVEV (reference sequence). The V end lost 6 bases, the J end lost 0 bases, and 12 bases lay between the germline ends. This CDR3 has 15 amino acids. The CDR3: CASSRPGGSYNEQFF. The DNA for the CDR3 is TGTGCCAGCAGCCGCCCCGGCGGCTCCTACAATGAGCAGTTCTTC.

This chain links TRBV5-4 with TRBJ2-3, with a possible D match to TRBD1 (5 bases). Trimming removed 1 base at V and 4 bases at J, with 7 bases between. CDR3 length: 13 amino acids. Germline CDR1 SGHNT, CDR2 YYREEE (reference sequence). CDR3 protein: CASSLQGADTQYF. CDR3 coding DNA: TGTGCCAGCAGCTTGCAGGGTGCAGATACGCAGTATTTT.

This clone was recorded once. This chain joins TRBV6-1 and TRBJ1-2; D remains unclear. The CDR3 runs to 15 residues. Germline V gene data show CDR1 as MNHNS and CDR2 as SASEGT. Trimming stripped 3 bases from V and 0 bases from J, with 11 bases between. This CDR3 reads CASSERGLSNYGYTF. Here the CDR3 DNA reads TGTGCCAGCAGTGAGAGAGGACTGTCTAACTATGGCTACACCTTC.

This chain uses TRBV5-6 with TRBJ1-4; 8 bases line up with TRBD1. CDR1 SGHDT and CDR2 YYEEEE come from the germline V gene. The CDR3 is 15 residues long. Trimming took 7 bases from V and 3 from J; bases not matched to a gene: 8. The CDR3 nucleotides are TGTGCCAGCCACAACCTGGACAGGGCTAATGAAAAACTGTTTTTT. Amino acid sequence: CASHNLDRANEKLFF.

The chain has TRBV28 and TRBJ2-5, with 9 bases that match TRBD1. The V gene's germline CDR1 is MDHEN and CDR2 SYDVKM. The V gene end was trimmed by 6 bases and the J gene end by 5 bases; junction bases not matched to a gene: 7. This CDR3 is built from 14 residues. Written as DNA, the CDR3 is TGTGCCAGCAGACAAGGGGGACAGGGTGAGACCCAGTACTTC. Its translation: CASRQGGQGETQYF. The full variable domain, with the rest looked up from reference TRBV28 and TRBJ2-5, is DVKVTQSSRYLVKRTGEKVFLECVQDMDHENMFWYRQDPGLGLRLIYFSYDVKMKEKGDIPEGYSVSREKKERFSLILESASTNQTSMYLCASRQGGQGETQYFGPGTRLLVL.

The V and J genes are TRBV28 and TRBJ2-2; maybe TRBD1 (6 bases). V was clipped by 7 bases and J by 4 bases, with 16 bases between them. Per the germline V gene, CDR1 is MDHEN and CDR2 is SYDVKM. The length of the CDR3 is 15 residues. CDR3 amino acids: CASTPPTGSTGELFF. The DNA for the CDR3 is TGTGCCAGCACCCCGCCCACAGGGTCCACCGGGGAGCTGTTTTTT.

The V call is TRBV6-5, the J call TRBJ2-7; 9 bases are shared with TRBD1. Trimming took 6 bases from V and 7 from J; bases not matched to a gene: 10. The CDR3 length is 14 residues. From germline, CDR1 is MNHEY and CDR2 SVGAGI. For the CDR3, the DNA is TGTGCCAGCAGCCAACAGGGGGCCCACAAGGAGCAGTACTTC. Translation gives CASSQQGAHKEQYF.

CDR3 in amino acids: CASLPQGGYPSGSSNEQFF. The CDR3 nucleotides are TGTGCCAGCCTCCCTCAGGGGGGGTACCCAAGCGGGAGTTCGAATGAGCAGTTCTTC. The chain has TRBV7-2 and TRBJ2-1, with D possibly TRBD2 on 8 matching bases. Trimming took off 8 bases at V and 7 bases at J, with 33 bases between the two ends. The CDR3 loop spans 19 amino acids. In germline, CDR1 is SGHTA, CDR2 FQGNSA.

V is TRBV3-1 (or the pseudogene TRBV3-2) and J is TRBJ2-3; D remains ambiguous. This CDR3 contains 14 residues. The V gene's germline CDR1 is LGHDT and CDR2 YNNKEL (reference sequence). Trimming pared 0 bases from V and 6 bases from J, leaving 10 bases between. The CDR3 loop is CASSQDQVPDTQYF. CDR3 nucleotides: TGTGCCAGCAGCCAAGATCAGGTTCCCGATACGCAGTATTTT.

The chain has TRBV18 and TRBJ1-1, with D uncertain. V was shortened by 2 bases and J by 1 base, with 5 bases between the two germline ends. Germline loops: CDR1 KGHSH, CDR2 LQKENI. This CDR3 has 13 amino acids. CDR3 protein: CASSPTRNTEAFF. In DNA, the CDR3 is TGTGCCAGCTCACCAACCAGGAACACTGAAGCTTTCTTT. The whole variable domain, remainder taken from reference TRBV18 and TRBJ1-1, is NAGVMQNPRHLVRRRGQEARLRCSPMKGHSHVYWYRQLPEEGLKFMVYLQKENIIDESGMPKERFSAEFPKEGPSILRIQQVVRGDSAAYFCASSPTRNTEAFFGQGTRLTVV.